This passage covers 10 T cell receptor beta chains from one sample sequenced in a study of cytomegalovirus exposure and HLA in healthy donors. PCR used 60 Vbeta primers and 13 Jbeta primers. Produced via immunoSEQ multiplex PCR; TCRdb's table is partial and in-frame only. The sample has a few hundred thousand clones; about four fifths are singletons. The sequenced sample was PBMCs. The receptors here all came from a girl aged 2-10 years in good health and CMV-seronegative.

The chain is built from TRBV29-1 and TRBJ1-2; perhaps TRBD1 as D (5 bases). The CDR3 has 13 residues. The germline V gene encodes CDR1 SQVTM and CDR2 ANQGSEA. The germline V and J ends were trimmed by 3 bases and 4 bases, with 12 bases remaining between them. CDR3 DNA sequence: TGCAGCGTTGATGCGGGACCGATCTATGGCTACACCTTC. Translated, it gives CSVDAGPIYGYTF.

The rearrangement joins TRBV5-4 to TRBJ2-2; 9 positions match TRBD2. The ends lost 2 bases at V and 1 base at J; junction bases unmatched: 6. The length of the CDR3 is 17 residues. In germline, CDR1 is SGHNT, CDR2 YYREEE (reference sequence). This CDR3 is CASSLPIAGENTGELFF. The CDR3 DNA follows: TGTGCCAGCAGCTTACCGATAGCGGGGGAGAACACCGGGGAGCTGTTTTTT.

This clone was observed a single time. The chain links TRBV7-9 to TRBJ2-7, with D possibly being TRBD2 (5 bases). CDR3 length equals 13 residues. Trimming left V 2 bases short and J 9 bases short, with 14 bases between. Germline lookup yields CDR1 SEHNR and CDR2 FQNEAQ (reference sequence). This chain's CDR3 is CASSLSGPGWQYF. The CDR3 nucleotides read TGTGCCAGCAGCTTATCTGGTCCGGGGTGGCAGTACTTC.

The DNA of the CDR3 is TGTGCCAGCAGCGCCGAGGGGGTGAGGGAGAATTCACCCCTCCACTTT. It specifies CASSAEGVRENSPLHF. V gene TRBV13 combines with J gene TRBJ1-6, with D perhaps matching TRBD1 (6 bases). The CDR3 totals 16 residues. Trimming left V 5 bases short and J 7 bases short, with 18 bases between. CDR1 and CDR2 (germline): PRHDT, FYEKMQ (reference sequence).

The chain employs TRBV7-2 and TRBJ1-5, with TRBD1 matching 10 bases. V gave up 1 base and J gave up 4 bases; unmatched junction bases: 1. Germline lookup yields CDR1 SGHTA and CDR2 FQGNSA. CDR3 length: 15 amino acids. The CDR3 spells CASSLGDRGNQPQHF. The CDR3 DNA reads as TGTGCCAGCAGCTTAGGGGACAGGGGTAATCAGCCCCAGCATTTT.

The genes are TRBV13 and TRBJ1-1, with 7 nucleotides matching TRBD1. The CDR3 has 13 amino acids. CDR1 and CDR2 from the germline V gene are PRHDT and FYEKMQ (reference sequence). The V and J ends lost 8 bases and 1 base, in that order; junction bases with no gene match: 4. The CDR3 region has the DNA TGTGCCAGCCCTAGACAGGGGAACACTGAAGCTTTCTTT. Protein product: CASPRQGNTEAFF.

The V and J genes are TRBV19 and TRBJ2-5; 10 nucleotides agree with TRBD1. The CDR3 sequence is 16 residues long. After removal of 1 base from V and 5 bases from J, the junction contained 7 bases not matched to a gene. Germline V CDR1 and CDR2: LNHDA, SQIVND (reference sequence). The CDR3 nucleotides are TGTGCCAGTAGTATAGCCCGGGACAGGGGCTTGGAGACCCAGTACTTC. Amino acids: CASSIARDRGLETQYF.

V usage is TRBV27 and J usage is TRBJ2-1, with 12 bases lining up with TRBD2. The germline CDR1 and CDR2 sequences are MNHEY and SMNVEV (reference sequence). Unmatched junction bases numbered 5, after V lost 5 bases and J lost 6 bases. The CDR3 has 15 amino acids. For the CDR3, the DNA is TGTGCCAGCAGTCCTAGCGGGGGGGCCTTCAATGAGCAGTTCTTC. Its protein product is CASSPSGGAFNEQFF.

The J gene is TRBJ2-3, the V gene TRBV6-1; 12 nucleotides line up with TRBD2. The CDR3 sequence is 17 residues long. The J segment lost 5 bases and the V segment lost 2 bases, leaving 8 bases of the junction unmatched. CDR1 MNHNS and CDR2 SASEGT come from the germline V gene. For the CDR3, the DNA is TGTGCCAGCAGTGAAACCGCTAGCGGGGGGGCATTAGATACGCAGTATTTT. It specifies CASSETASGGALDTQYF.

This clone occurred a few times. This rearrangement joins TRBV2 to TRBJ1-2, with 8 bases aligning to TRBD1. Germline values: CDR1 SNHLY, CDR2 FYNNEI. After removal of 8 bases from V and 8 bases from J, the junction contained 7 bases not matched to a gene. This CDR3 is 12 amino acids long. The CDR3 reads CASGGQGGGYTF. The CDR3 region has the DNA TGTGCCAGCGGTGGACAGGGAGGAGGCTACACCTTC.